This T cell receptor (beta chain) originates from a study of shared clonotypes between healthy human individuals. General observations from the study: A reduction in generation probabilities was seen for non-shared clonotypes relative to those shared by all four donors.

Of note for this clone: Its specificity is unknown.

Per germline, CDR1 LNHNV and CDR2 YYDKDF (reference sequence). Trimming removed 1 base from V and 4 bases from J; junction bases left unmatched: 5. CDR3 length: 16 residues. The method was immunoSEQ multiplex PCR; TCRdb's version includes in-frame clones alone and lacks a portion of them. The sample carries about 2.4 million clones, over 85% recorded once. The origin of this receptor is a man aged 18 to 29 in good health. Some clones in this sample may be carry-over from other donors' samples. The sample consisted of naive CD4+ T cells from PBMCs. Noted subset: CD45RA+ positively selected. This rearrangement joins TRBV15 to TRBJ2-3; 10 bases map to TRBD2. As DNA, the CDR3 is TGTGCCACCAGCAGAGTGCTAGCGGGAGCATCAGATACGCAGTATTTT. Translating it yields CATSRVLAGASDTQYF.